The 4 T cell receptor beta chains presented below share a single source sample, sequenced in a study of T cells in Graves' hyperthyroidism and ophthalmopathy. RNA transcripts served as the template for amplifying TCR beta CDR3 regions. The HTBI primer set drove a first-round RT-PCR of the TCR CDR3. MiXCR, run by TCRdb on the multiplex PCR reads, gives a single entry per CDR3 protein. This sample has some 620,000 distinct CDR3 sequences, with under 20% found just once. The source material was blood. These receptors were collected from a woman in her thirties with Graves' hyperthyroidism.

The chain uses TRBV12-3 or TRBV12-4 and TRBJ1-1; D may be TRBD1 (5 bases). V was shortened by 6 bases and J by 4 bases, with 18 bases between the two germline ends. The CDR3 runs 15 residues. The CDR3 here is CASRTGGRFFTEAFF. CDR3 coding DNA: TGTGCCAGCAGGACTGGGGGACGATTTTTCACTGAAGCTTTCTTT.

The gene calls are TRBV6-6 and TRBJ1-5, with D possibly being TRBD1 (6 bases). Looked up from germline, CDR1 is MNHNY and CDR2 is SVGAGI (reference sequence). V was pared by 2 bases and J by 5 bases, with 13 bases between. The CDR3 has 15 amino acids. CDR3 nucleotide sequence: TGTGCCAGCAGTTACCAGGTGGGGGCCCATCAGCCCCAGCATTTT. Translated: CASSYQVGAHQPQHF.

This clonotype was counted a few times. V gene TRBV11-2 combines with J gene TRBJ2-2; no clear D. Trimming took off 3 bases at V and 0 bases at J, with 8 bases between the two ends. This CDR3 is built from 15 residues. CDR1 SGHAT and CDR2 FQNNGV come from the germline V gene. The CDR3 region is CASSLLHTNTGELFF. The CDR3 DNA is TGTGCCAGCAGCTTGTTACATACGAACACCGGGGAGCTGTTTTTT.

Many counts were recorded for this clonotype. The chain has TRBV6-1 and TRBJ2-1; 10 nucleotides match TRBD1. The trim removed 6 bases at V and 4 bases at J, leaving 3 bases unmatched. The germline V gene encodes CDR1 MNHNS and CDR2 SASEGT. This CDR3 region has 14 residues. The CDR3 sequence: CASRGTGDYNEQFF. Written as DNA, the CDR3 is TGTGCCAGCAGGGGGACAGGGGATTACAATGAGCAGTTCTTC.